Below, 15 T cell receptor beta chains from the same sample are listed, as sequenced in a study of T cells in Graves' hyperthyroidism and ophthalmopathy. RNA transcripts yielded amplified TCR beta CDR3 regions. The HTBI primer set drove a first-round RT-PCR of the TCR CDR3. MiXCR, applied by TCRdb to the multiplex PCR reads, yields one record per CDR3 protein. Among around 700,000 distinct CDR3 sequences, 35% were seen once, and the ten largest hold around 29%. Sequencing was done on a sample of blood. Receptor source: a woman in her thirties or forties with Graves' hyperthyroidism.

This clonotype has ten or more counts. The chain is built from TRBV19 and TRBJ1-2; 7 nucleotides match TRBD1. Germline lookup yields CDR1 LNHDA and CDR2 SQIVND (reference sequence). With 2 bases clipped from V and 5 bases from J, the junction kept 5 bases outside the gene matches. The CDR3 length is 14 residues. CDR3 sequence reads: CASSITGTAYGYTF. The DNA of the CDR3 is TGTGCCAGTAGTATAACCGGGACAGCTTATGGCTACACCTTC.

This clonotype was recorded a few times. The chain links TRBV11-2 to TRBJ2-7; D gene ambiguous. This CDR3 is built from 16 residues. Germline V lookup: CDR1 SGHAT, CDR2 FQNNGV. The V end was cut by 6 bases, the J end by 0 bases, with 18 bases between. In DNA form, the CDR3 reads TGTGCCAGCAGTTCCTCCGAGGTGGCACTCTCCTACGAGCAGTACTTC. This encodes CASSSSEVALSYEQYF.

This clonotype was counted at least ten times. This sequence joins TRBV29-1 and TRBJ1-1; D may be TRBD1 (5 bases). The CDR3 length is 13 residues. Per germline, CDR1 SQVTM and CDR2 ANQGSEA. V was trimmed by 7 bases and J by 1 base, leaving 13 bases between them. As DNA, the CDR3 is TGCAGCGCTGCCGGGACGGCGAACACTGAAGCTTTCTTT. The encoded protein is CSAAGTANTEAFF.

This clonotype has just a few counts. The chain combines TRBV6-2 or TRBV6-3 with TRBJ2-5; TRBD1 or TRBD2 may be the D gene (5 bases each). Trimming took 8 bases from V and 5 from J, leaving 21 bases between them. CDR3 size: 15 residues. Germline V gives CDR1 MNHEY, CDR2 SVGEGT. This chain's CDR3 is CASGGGTAIIETQYF. The DNA of the CDR3 is TGTGCCAGCGGGGGTGGGACCGCGATTATCGAGACCCAGTACTTC.

Many counts were recorded for this clonotype. This chain uses TRBV2 with TRBJ2-5; TRBD2 agrees at 7 bases. The length of the CDR3 is 14 residues. Germline V CDR1 and CDR2: SNHLY, FYNNEI. Trimming removed 6 bases from V and 3 bases from J; junction bases left unmatched: 7. The CDR3 sequence is CASRRTSVEETQYF. The CDR3 DNA reads TGTGCCAGCAGGAGGACTAGTGTGGAAGAGACCCAGTACTTC.

This clonotype was observed a few times. The chain carries TRBV2 and TRBJ2-2; D is perhaps TRBD2 (6 bases). CDR1 SNHLY and CDR2 FYNNEI come from the germline V gene. Trimming removed 7 bases at V and 2 bases at J, with 11 bases between. The CDR3 spans 14 residues. CDR3 residues: CASKRLGNTGELFF. CDR3 coding DNA: TGTGCCAGCAAGAGACTAGGCAACACCGGGGAGCTGTTTTTT.

The sample holds one count of this clonotype. The V gene is TRBV29-1, the J gene TRBJ1-1, with D possibly being TRBD1 (5 bases). The CDR3 loop spans 12 amino acids. Germline CDR1 reads SQVTM; CDR2 reads ANQGSEA. The CDR3 reads CSRTIENTEAFF. CDR3 sequence (DNA): TGCAGTCGGACAATAGAGAACACTGAAGCTTTCTTT.

This clonotype was counted only a few times. J is TRBJ1-2 and V is TRBV6-5; TRBD1 is a possible D gene (5 bases). This CDR3 is built from 18 residues. Trimming pared 2 bases from V and 4 bases from J, leaving 23 bases between. Germline CDR1 MNHEY, CDR2 SVGAGI. CDR3 sequence: CASSYLLTRVPPIYGYTF. For the CDR3, the DNA is TGTGCCAGCAGTTACCTATTAACCAGGGTCCCACCTATCTATGGCTACACCTTC.

This clonotype turned up a few times. The V call is TRBV20-1, the J call TRBJ2-5; TRBD1 agrees at 8 bases. Germline loops: CDR1 DFQATT, CDR2 SNEGSKA (reference sequence). V was pared by 0 bases and J by 1 base, with 10 bases of the junction left unmatched. The CDR3 length is 17 residues. This CDR3 reads CSARDRNRGSIQETQYF. The DNA of the CDR3 is TGCAGTGCTAGAGATCGAAACAGGGGGTCCATCCAAGAGACCCAGTACTTC.

V gene TRBV7-2 combines with J gene TRBJ2-7, with 7 bases lining up with TRBD1. Germline V gene sequence: CDR1 SGHTA, CDR2 FQGNSA. The CDR3 consists of 13 residues. Germline trimming cut 10 bases from V and 4 bases from J; bases unmatched to any gene: 10. The CDR3 DNA reads as TGTGCCAACAGGCCGGGACAGTCGTACGAGCAGTACTTC. Its protein is CANRPGQSYEQYF.

This clonotype showed up just a few times. The chain carries TRBV28 and TRBJ1-4; no clear D gene. The CDR3 runs to 17 residues. The germline V gene has CDR1 MDHEN and CDR2 SYDVKM. V lost 1 base, J lost 1 base, and 13 bases lay in between. The CDR3 bases are TGTGCCAGCAGTTTATCGAACTTGGCAGGAACTAATGAAAAACTGTTTTTT. Its protein product is CASSLSNLAGTNEKLFF. The full variable domain, with the rest looked up from reference TRBV28 and TRBJ1-4, is DVKVTQSSRYLVKRTGEKVFLECVQDMDHENMFWYRQDPGLGLRLIYFSYDVKMKEKGDIPEGYSVSREKKERFSLILESASTNQTSMYLCASSLSNLAGTNEKLFFGSGTQLSVL.

V is TRBV11-3 and J is TRBJ2-2; the D is unclear. The V gene lost 2 bases and the J gene lost 0 bases, with 7 bases spanning the gap. The CDR3 is made up of 15 amino acids. Germline CDR1 SGHNT, CDR2 YENEEA. CDR3: CASSLSPANTGELFF. As DNA, the CDR3 is TGTGCCAGCAGCTTAAGCCCAGCGAACACCGGGGAGCTGTTTTTT.

This rearrangement joins TRBV6-5 to TRBJ1-5; D gene ambiguous. The CDR3 contains 13 residues. Germline V gives CDR1 MNHEY, CDR2 SVGAGI. The V end lost 4 bases, the J end lost 9 bases, and 13 bases lay between the germline ends. DNA for the CDR3: TGTGCCAGCAGTTGGGCAGCCCATCGGCCCCAGCATTTT. Protein sequence: CASSWAAHRPQHF.

In this sample, this clonotype turned up many times. V usage is TRBV5-4 and J usage is TRBJ1-2, with D possibly matching TRBD1 (5 bases). Germline CDR1 and CDR2: SGHNT and YYREEE (reference sequence). This CDR3 comprises 13 residues. Trimming removed 5 bases from V and 0 bases from J, with 8 bases in between. The CDR3 spells CASRTTANYGYTF. Here the CDR3 DNA reads TGTGCCAGCAGGACGACAGCTAACTATGGCTACACCTTC.

This chain uses TRBV7-9 with TRBJ2-5; no firm D call. Deletions cut 5 bases from V and 5 bases from J, with 12 bases between. Germline assignment: CDR1 SEHNR and CDR2 FQNEAQ (reference sequence). This CDR3 is built from 13 residues. The CDR3, as DNA: TGTGCCAGCAGCCAAGTTACGTGGGAGACCCAGTACTTC. Its protein product is CASSQVTWETQYF.